Listed below are T cell receptor beta chains from one sample, sequenced in a study of T cells in Graves' hyperthyroidism and ophthalmopathy. MiXCR was run by TCRdb on the multiplex PCR reads, yielding one entry per CDR3 protein. Seen here are around 350,000 distinct CDR3 sequences, approximately 25% observed once, and the top ten hold 73%. The sample comprised blood. These TCRs come from a man aged 50 or older with Graves' hyperthyroidism. The CDR3 runs from the conserved cysteine through the conserved F or W. The order of the fields is D gene, J gene, V gene, clone size, CDR3 protein, CDR3 DNA. A D gene is named only where the DNA matches it firmly. Clone size is shown for a subset of rows, as once, few, many or a class of expanded clone.

TRBD1 | TRBJ1-2 | TRBV2 | many | CASSEGAGGHNTF | TGTGCCAGCAGTGAAGGCGCAGGGGGCCACAACACCTTC
TRBD2 | TRBJ2-2 | TRBV3-1 | . | CASSYPGLSTGELFF | TGTGCCAGCAGCTATCCGGGACTAAGCACCGGGGAGCTGTTTTTT
TRBD1 | TRBJ2-1 | TRBV12-3/TRBV12-4 | . | CASSLGGQGVWNEQFF | TGTGCCAGCAGTTTGGGTGGCCAGGGGGTATGGAATGAGCAGTTCTTC
TRBD2 | TRBJ2-3 | TRBV6-1 | once | CASSDTSGIPTDTQYF | TGTGCCAGCAGTGATACTAGCGGGATACCCACCGATACGCAGTATTTT
. | TRBJ2-7 | TRBV3-1 | few | CASSPGDFSYEQYF | TGTGCCAGCAGCCCGGGGGACTTTTCCTACGAGCAGTACTTC
. | TRBJ2-3 | TRBV24-1 | few | CATSGVLGSTDTQYF | TGTGCCACCAGTGGAGTTTTGGGAAGCACAGATACGCAGTATTTT
. | TRBJ1-4 | TRBV27 | few | CASSFGRGVEKLFF | TGTGCCAGCAGTTTTGGCAGGGGCGTCGAAAAACTGTTTTTT
. | TRBJ2-1 | TRBV28 | many | CASSSTNNEQFF | TGTGCCAGCAGTTCCACTAACAATGAGCAGTTCTTC
. | TRBJ2-1 | TRBV20-1 | . | CSARGGGSGRLNEQFF | TGCAGTGCTAGAGGGGGCGGGTCGGGCCGGCTCAATGAGCAGTTCTTC
. | TRBJ2-7 | TRBV5-1 | few | CASSRDRIYEQYF | TGCGCCAGCAGCCGAGACAGGATCTACGAGCAGTACTTC
TRBD1 | TRBJ2-3 | TRBV3-1 | . | CASSQEGDRGLDTQYF | TGTGCCAGCAGCCAAGAAGGGGACAGGGGCCTGGATACGCAGTATTTT
. | TRBJ2-5 | TRBV20-1 | few | CSARGPSIVPQYF | TGCAGTGCTAGAGGTCCCTCCATAGTGCCCCAGTACTTC
. | TRBJ2-7 | TRBV20-1 | . | CSARDLTDGKEYF | TGCAGTGCTAGAGATCTAACGGACGGGAAGGAGTACTTC
TRBD2 | TRBJ2-1 | TRBV12-3/TRBV12-4 | many | CASSRLAGGPGSTNEQFF | TGTGCCAGCAGTCGACTAGCGGGAGGGCCGGGTAGTACGAATGAGCAGTTCTTC
. | TRBJ2-5 | TRBV11-3 | few | CASSPLGSRQETQYF | TGTGCCAGCAGCCCTTTAGGCAGCCGCCAAGAGACCCAGTACTTC
TRBD2 | TRBJ2-3 | TRBV7-9 | . | CASRNSGRGVDTQYF | TGTGCCAGCAGAAATAGCGGGAGAGGTGTAGATACGCAGTATTTT
. | TRBJ1-5 | TRBV27 | . | CASSHNPGNQPQHF | TGTGCCAGCAGTCATAATCCAGGTAATCAGCCCCAGCATTTT
TRBD2 | TRBJ2-2 | TRBV7-8 | . | CASSAGLAGVPGELFF | TGTGCCAGCAGCGCTGGACTAGCGGGAGTTCCCGGGGAGCTGTTTTTT
. | TRBJ2-7 | TRBV12-3/TRBV12-4 | many | CASSFTHTNYEQYF | TGTGCCAGCAGTTTCACACATACTAACTACGAGCAGTACTTC
. | TRBJ2-2 | TRBV12-3/TRBV12-4 | . | CASSFLTGTGKDSGSPTGELFF | TGTGCCAGCAGTTTTCTAACCGGGACAGGCAAGGACAGCGGGAGTCCGACCGGGGAGCTGTTTTTT
TRBD1 | TRBJ1-2 | TRBV28 | . | CASREDRGSYGYTF | TGTGCCAGCAGGGAGGACAGGGGAAGCTATGGCTACACCTTC
. | TRBJ2-1 | TRBV18 | many | CASSPAGSKFGEQFF | TGTGCCAGCTCACCAGCCGGGAGCAAGTTCGGTGAGCAGTTCTTC
TRBD1 | TRBJ1-2 | TRBV19 | once | CASKSGTGRGYTF | TGTGCCAGCAAATCCGGGACAGGGCGGGGCTACACCTTC
TRBD2 | TRBJ2-7 | TRBV7-9 | many | CASSPQPSSGRAYEQYF | TGTGCCAGCAGCCCCCAGCCGTCTAGCGGAAGAGCCTACGAGCAGTACTTC
TRBD1 | TRBJ2-5 | TRBV6-1 | . | CASSEETGGQETQYF | TGTGCCAGCAGTGAAGAGACAGGGGGCCAAGAGACCCAGTACTTC
. | TRBJ2-3 | TRBV28 | many | CASSLGGSQPDTQYF | TGTGCCAGCAGTTTAGGAGGGAGCCAACCAGATACGCAGTATTTT
. | TRBJ2-1 | TRBV11-3 | . | CASSLRLVDEQFF | TGTGCCAGCAGCTTAAGACTAGTCGATGAGCAGTTCTTC
. | TRBJ2-7 | TRBV3-1 | many | CASSQGVGGGEQYF | TGTGCCAGCAGCCAAGGTGTAGGAGGGGGCGAGCAGTACTTC
. | TRBJ1-4 | TRBV6-2/TRBV6-3 | few | CASRGRNEKLFF | TGTGCCAGCAGGGGAAGGAATGAAAAACTGTTTTTT
TRBD2 | TRBJ2-7 | TRBV11-2 | many | CASSFSLAGSSYEQYF | TGTGCCAGCAGCTTTTCCCTAGCGGGAAGCTCCTACGAGCAGTACTTC
TRBD2 | TRBJ2-5 | TRBV11-3 | many | CASSSLRRLAGGETQYF | TGTGCCAGCAGCTCTTTAAGGAGGCTAGCGGGTGGAGAGACCCAGTACTTC
TRBD2 | TRBJ2-1 | TRBV30 | few | CAWSQPSGSYNEQFF | TGTGCCTGGAGTCAGCCGAGCGGGAGTTACAATGAGCAGTTCTTC
TRBD2 | TRBJ2-3 | TRBV11-1 | many | CASSLAGLAGSRDTQYF | TGTGCCAGCAGCTTAGCAGGACTAGCGGGTAGCAGGGATACGCAGTATTTT
. | TRBJ1-1 | TRBV7-9 | few | CASLDSMNTEAFF | TGTGCCAGCTTGGACAGCATGAACACTGAAGCTTTCTTT
TRBD2 | TRBJ2-1 | TRBV27 | . | CANSQILGLAASSNEQFF | TGTGCCAACAGTCAAATTTTGGGACTAGCGGCCTCTAGCAATGAGCAGTTCTTC
TRBD2 | TRBJ2-3 | TRBV3-1 | few | CASSHSGTSFADTQYF | TGTGCCAGCAGCCATTCTGGGACTAGCTTCGCAGATACGCAGTATTTT
TRBD2 | TRBJ2-3 | TRBV27 | many | CASSLRRSGRDTDTQYF | TGTGCCAGCAGTTTAAGGCGTAGCGGGAGGGACACAGATACGCAGTATTTT
TRBD2 | TRBJ2-7 | TRBV12-3/TRBV12-4 | many | CASSFGLAGRYEQYF | TGTGCCAGCAGTTTTGGTCTAGCGGGGAGATACGAGCAGTACTTC
TRBD2 | TRBJ2-2 | TRBV6-2/TRBV6-3 | . | CASMGIIVAGVTGELFF | TGTGCCAGCATGGGGATAATTGTAGCGGGAGTCACCGGGGAGCTGTTTTTT
. | TRBJ2-3 | TRBV18 | . | CASSPRLGGSDTQYF | TGTGCCAGCTCACCACGGTTAGGGGGATCAGATACGCAGTATTTT
TRBD1 | TRBJ2-7 | TRBV20-1 | . | CSALFRDSNPYEQYF | TGCAGTGCTCTATTCCGGGACAGTAATCCCTACGAGCAGTACTTC
. | TRBJ2-7 | TRBV2 | many | CASSLRDAGGVQYF | TGTGCCAGCAGCCTCCGGGACGCTGGCGGGGTGCAGTACTTC
TRBD2 | TRBJ2-3 | TRBV27 | . | CATLRAGDTDTQYF | TGTGCCACCCTAAGGGCGGGAGACACAGATACGCAGTATTTT
. | TRBJ1-6 | TRBV12-3/TRBV12-4 | . | CASSFTAGQSPLHF | TGTGCCAGCAGTTTCACGGCAGGGCAGTCACCCCTCCACTTT
TRBD1 | TRBJ1-3 | TRBV6-1 | . | CASRGPQGNSGNTIYF | TGTGCCAGCAGAGGGCCACAGGGGAACTCTGGAAACACCATATATTTT
. | TRBJ1-1 | TRBV29-1 | few | CSVIRTAGTEAFF | TGCAGCGTTATCAGGACAGCGGGCACTGAAGCTTTCTTT
TRBD2 | TRBJ2-3 | TRBV20-1 | . | CSATSGREGTQYF | TGCAGTGCTACAAGCGGGAGGGAGGGTACGCAGTATTTT
TRBD1 | TRBJ1-1 | TRBV6-1 | many | CASSPQGANTEAFF | TGTGCCAGCAGTCCGCAGGGGGCGAACACTGAAGCTTTCTTT
TRBD1 | TRBJ2-7 | TRBV10-2 | . | CASKLKAGTGDEQYF | TGCGCCAGCAAACTAAAAGCCGGGACAGGGGACGAGCAGTACTTC
. | TRBJ2-1 | TRBV29-1 | . | CSVGGGHGSYNEQFF | TGCAGCGTTGGTGGGGGACACGGCTCCTACAATGAGCAGTTCTTC
. | TRBJ2-5 | TRBV12-3/TRBV12-4 | many | CASSQGVLETQYF | TGTGCCAGCAGCCAAGGAGTTCTGGAGACCCAGTACTTC
TRBD2 | TRBJ2-3 | TRBV7-2 | once | CASSQLAGSYTQYF | TGTGCCAGCAGTCAACTAGCGGGGAGCTATACGCAGTATTTT
. | TRBJ2-5 | TRBV5-1 | few | CASSLMQGGAETQYF | TGCGCCAGCAGCTTGATGCAGGGGGGGGCCGAGACCCAGTACTTC
TRBD2 | TRBJ2-5 | TRBV29-1 | . | CSILGTSGRGETQYF | TGCAGCATCCTCGGGACTAGCGGGAGAGGGGAGACCCAGTACTTC
. | TRBJ2-3 | TRBV5-1 | . | CASSMNSFQGDTQYF | TGCGCCAGCAGCATGAACAGCTTCCAAGGGGATACGCAGTATTTT
TRBD1 | TRBJ2-6 | TRBV6-5 | few | CASSYRTGGAGANVLTF | TGTGCCAGCAGTTACCGGACAGGGGGCGCTGGGGCCAACGTCCTGACTTTC
. | TRBJ2-7 | TRBV6-1 | . | CASAKGGPSEQYF | TGTGCCAGCGCCAAGGGTGGGCCGAGCGAGCAGTACTTC